One T cell receptor (beta chain) is described in this entry. The data derive from a study of blood T cell repertoires in COVID-19. Study background: Acute and convalescent COVID-19 samples came from the United States, Italy and Spain. The cDNA or gDNA used as material had been derived from T cells, B-cell-depleted T cells, or PBMCs.

Original methodology: Scientists estimated how many nucleated cells there were by amplifying reference gene primers. TCRdb keeps only in-frame clones here, not all; method: immunoSEQ multiplex PCR. From that table come the V and J calls and clone size; the DNA was used to work out D and trimming. The table includes approximately 100,000 clones, 85% to 90% detected once. Germline values: CDR1 SGHTA, CDR2 FQGNSA. This CDR3 contains 16 residues. V lost 5 bases and J 5 bases, leaving 21 bases between the germline ends. This chain links TRBV7-2 with TRBJ2-5; no reliable D call. Sequences were obtained from peripheral blood. This sequence was found in a woman aged 80 or over with acute or convalescent COVID-19. The CDR3 loop reads CASSPAYVSPGETQYF. The CDR3 DNA reads TGTGCCAGCAGCCCAGCCTATGTCAGTCCCGGGGAGACCCAGTACTTC.